Listed here are 8 T cell receptor beta chains from one sample, sequenced in a study of cytomegalovirus exposure and HLA in healthy donors. The PCR was carried out with 60 Vbeta primers and 13 Jbeta primers. Using immunoSEQ multiplex PCR, the repertoire was profiled, and TCRdb retains in-frame clones only, with some absent. Of 270,000 or so clones listed, 86% are singletons. The source material was PBMCs. These receptors were taken from a middle-aged man in good health and CMV-seropositive.

The count of this clone is one. The chain is built from TRBV27 and TRBJ2-7, with TRBD2 matching over 10 bases. The V and J ends lost 3 bases and 7 bases, in that order; junction bases with no gene match: 3. The CDR3 is 13 amino acids. CDR1 is MNHEY and CDR2 is SMNVEV in the germline V gene (reference sequence). CDR3 region: CASSFLAGEEQYF. Here the CDR3 DNA reads TGTGCCAGCAGTTTTCTAGCGGGAGAGGAGCAGTACTTC.

This clone is a singleton in its sample. This chain joins TRBV28 and TRBJ2-7, with TRBD2 matching 9 bases. The CDR3 length is 14 residues. Germline trimming cut 5 bases from V and 7 bases from J; bases unmatched to any gene: 9. Germline V gives CDR1 MDHEN, CDR2 SYDVKM. CDR3: CASSLAGWVGEQYF. The CDR3 DNA sequence: TGTGCCAGCAGTCTAGCGGGATGGGTGGGGGAGCAGTACTTC.

The J gene is TRBJ2-1, the V gene TRBV6-4, with 10 bases identical to TRBD2. The CDR3 extends over 16 amino acids. V was clipped by 5 bases and J by 4 bases; unmatched bases: 8. The germline CDR1 and CDR2 sequences are MRHNA and SNTAGT. CDR3 residues: CASSRSGRAPYNEQFF. The CDR3 region has the DNA TGTGCCAGCAGTAGGAGCGGGAGGGCTCCATACAATGAGCAGTTCTTC.

CDR3 sequence reads: CASSSQGGTGELFF. In DNA, the CDR3 is TGTGCCAGCAGCTCCCAAGGGGGCACCGGGGAGCTGTTTTTT. The rearrangement uses TRBV7-2 and TRBJ2-2; a possible D gene is TRBD1 (6 bases). This CDR3 is 14 amino acids long. Germline V gives CDR1 SGHTA, CDR2 FQGNSA. V was pared by 4 bases and J by 4 bases, with 10 bases between.

CDR3 sequence: CASSPGQGRSGELFF. The CDR3 DNA reads as TGTGCCAGCAGCCCGGGACAGGGGAGGTCCGGGGAGCTGTTTTTT. The V call is TRBV7-3, the J call TRBJ2-2; 10 nucleotides align to TRBD1. This CDR3 spans 15 amino acids. Unmatched junction bases numbered 6, after V lost 5 bases and J lost 6 bases. The germline V gene encodes CDR1 SGHTA and CDR2 FQGTGA.

This clone was observed a single time. The chain has TRBV6-6 and TRBJ1-1; 9 bases align to TRBD1. With 6 bases clipped from V and 4 bases from J, the junction kept 6 bases outside the gene matches. From germline, CDR1 is MNHNY and CDR2 SVGAGI (reference sequence). There are 14 residues in the CDR3. The CDR3 nucleotides read TGTGCCAGCAGAAATGGACAGGGGATCACTGAAGCTTTCTTT. Translated: CASRNGQGITEAFF.

The chain is built from TRBV6-6 and TRBJ1-3; D perhaps matches TRBD1 (6 bases). Trimming took off 4 bases at V and 1 base at J, with 11 bases between the two ends. This CDR3 comprises 15 residues. CDR1 is MNHNY, CDR2 SVGAGI, per germline (reference sequence). The CDR3 region has the DNA TGTGCCAGCAGTTTCGGGACATCGTCTGGAAACACCATATATTTT. Amino acids: CASSFGTSSGNTIYF.

This chain links TRBV7-2 with TRBJ2-1; 7 nucleotides line up with TRBD2. Per the germline V gene, CDR1 is SGHTA and CDR2 is FQGNSA. With V trimmed by 2 bases and J by 2 bases, 6 bases remained unmatched. This CDR3 has 16 residues. This CDR3 reads CASSLSASGPYNEQFF. CDR3 bases: TGTGCCAGCAGCTTATCAGCTAGCGGACCCTACAATGAGCAGTTCTTC.